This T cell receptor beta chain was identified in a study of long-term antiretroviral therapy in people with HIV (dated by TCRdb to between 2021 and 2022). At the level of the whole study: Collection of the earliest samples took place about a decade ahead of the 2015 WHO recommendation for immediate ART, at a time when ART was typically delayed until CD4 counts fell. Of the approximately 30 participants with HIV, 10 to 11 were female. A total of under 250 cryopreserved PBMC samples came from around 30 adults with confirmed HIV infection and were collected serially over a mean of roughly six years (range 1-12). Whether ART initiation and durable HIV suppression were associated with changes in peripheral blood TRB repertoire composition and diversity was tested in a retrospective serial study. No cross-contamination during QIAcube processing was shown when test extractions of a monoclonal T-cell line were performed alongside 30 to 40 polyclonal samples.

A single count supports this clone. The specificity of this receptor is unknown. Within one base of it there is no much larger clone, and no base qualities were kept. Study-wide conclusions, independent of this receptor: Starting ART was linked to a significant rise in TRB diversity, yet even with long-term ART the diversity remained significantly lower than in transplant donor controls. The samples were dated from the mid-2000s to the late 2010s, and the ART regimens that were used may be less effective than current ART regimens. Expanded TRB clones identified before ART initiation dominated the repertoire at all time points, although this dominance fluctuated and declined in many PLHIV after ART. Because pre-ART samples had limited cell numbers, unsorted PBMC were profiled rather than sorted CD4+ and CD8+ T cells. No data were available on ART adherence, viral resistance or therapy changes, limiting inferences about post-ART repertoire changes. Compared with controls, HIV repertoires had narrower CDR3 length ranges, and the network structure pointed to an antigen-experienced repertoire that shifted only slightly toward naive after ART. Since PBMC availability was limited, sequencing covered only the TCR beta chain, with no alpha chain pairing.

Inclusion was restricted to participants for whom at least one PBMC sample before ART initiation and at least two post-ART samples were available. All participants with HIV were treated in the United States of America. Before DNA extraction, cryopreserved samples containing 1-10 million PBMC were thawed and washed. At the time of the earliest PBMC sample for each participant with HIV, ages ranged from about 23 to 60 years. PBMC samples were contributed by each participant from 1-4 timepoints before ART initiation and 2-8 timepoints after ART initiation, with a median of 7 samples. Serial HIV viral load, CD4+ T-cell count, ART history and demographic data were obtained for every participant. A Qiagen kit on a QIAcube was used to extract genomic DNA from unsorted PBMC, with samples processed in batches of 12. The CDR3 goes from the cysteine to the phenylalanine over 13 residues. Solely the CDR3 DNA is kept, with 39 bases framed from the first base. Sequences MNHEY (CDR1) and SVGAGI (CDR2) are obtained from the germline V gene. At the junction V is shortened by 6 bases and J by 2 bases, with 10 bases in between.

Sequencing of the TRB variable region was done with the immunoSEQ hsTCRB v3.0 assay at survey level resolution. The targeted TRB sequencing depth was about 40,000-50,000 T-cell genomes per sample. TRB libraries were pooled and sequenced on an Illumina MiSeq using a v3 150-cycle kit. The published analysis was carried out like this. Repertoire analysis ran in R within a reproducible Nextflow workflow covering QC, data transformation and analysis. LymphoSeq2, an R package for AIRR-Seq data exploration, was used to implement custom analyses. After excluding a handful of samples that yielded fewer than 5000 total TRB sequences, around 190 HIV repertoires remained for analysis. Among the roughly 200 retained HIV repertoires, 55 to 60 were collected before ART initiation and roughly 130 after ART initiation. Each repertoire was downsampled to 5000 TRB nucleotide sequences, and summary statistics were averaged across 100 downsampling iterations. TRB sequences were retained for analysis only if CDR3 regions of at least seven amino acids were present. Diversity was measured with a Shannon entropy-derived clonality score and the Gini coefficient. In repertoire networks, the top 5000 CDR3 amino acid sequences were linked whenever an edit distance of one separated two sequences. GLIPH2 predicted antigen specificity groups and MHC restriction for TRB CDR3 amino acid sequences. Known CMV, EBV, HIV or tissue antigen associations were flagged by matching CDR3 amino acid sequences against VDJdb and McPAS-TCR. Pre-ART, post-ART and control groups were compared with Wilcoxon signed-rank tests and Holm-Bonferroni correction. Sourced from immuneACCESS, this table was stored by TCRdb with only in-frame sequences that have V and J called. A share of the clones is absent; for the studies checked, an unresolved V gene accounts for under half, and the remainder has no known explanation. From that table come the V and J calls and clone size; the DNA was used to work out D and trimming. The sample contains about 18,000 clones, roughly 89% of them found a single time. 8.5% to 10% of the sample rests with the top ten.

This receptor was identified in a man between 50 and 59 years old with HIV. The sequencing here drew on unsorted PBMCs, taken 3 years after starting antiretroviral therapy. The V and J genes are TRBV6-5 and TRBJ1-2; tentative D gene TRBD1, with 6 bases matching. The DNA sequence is TGTGCCAGCAGAGCGGGGGGCAACTATGGCTACACCTTC. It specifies CASRAGGNYGYTF.